This passage covers 9 T cell receptor beta chains from one sample sequenced in a study of high-grade serous ovarian cancer treatment subgroups. Tumor tissue was taken before any definitive surgery or chemotherapy was given. Only in-frame clones appear in the TCRdb table, and some are missing; sequencing was by immunoSEQ multiplex PCR. The table shows thousands of clones, with 55% to 75% occurring only once. The sample taken for sequencing was tumor tissue. These receptors all come from a human donor with high-grade serous ovarian cancer.

This clone was recorded a few times. The gene calls are TRBV9 and TRBJ2-3; TRBD1 matches 12 bases. V lost 3 bases, J lost 1 base, and 6 bases stayed unmatched. The CDR3 covers 17 residues. The germline CDR1 and CDR2 sequences are SGDLS and YYNGEE. The CDR3, as DNA: TGTGCCAGCAGCGAATCCCGGGACAGGGGGCGCACAGATACGCAGTATTTT. Its protein product is CASSESRDRGRTDTQYF.

The genes are TRBV6-1 and TRBJ2-7; TRBD1 agrees at 8 bases. The germline gives CDR1 MNHNS, CDR2 SASEGT. The CDR3 consists of 13 residues. After removal of 7 bases from V and 3 bases from J, the junction contained 5 bases not matched to a gene. The CDR3: CASTRTGSYEQYF. Written as DNA, the CDR3 is TGTGCCAGCACCAGGACAGGGAGCTACGAGCAGTACTTC.

The CDR3 sequence: CASSPRTLSYEQYF. The DNA of the CDR3 is TGTGCCAGCTCCCCTCGGACCTTATCCTACGAGCAGTACTTC. The chain carries TRBV27 and TRBJ2-7; D remains unclear. From germline, CDR1 is MNHEY and CDR2 SMNVEV (reference sequence). The CDR3 is 14 amino acids. V lost 8 bases and J 1 base, leaving 15 bases between the germline ends.

The V call is TRBV25-1, the J call TRBJ2-1; D not resolved. This CDR3 contains 12 residues. V lost 9 bases and J lost 10, with 16 bases in between. Germline V gene sequence: CDR1 MGHDK, CDR2 SYGVNS. The CDR3 loop reads CASELSRREQFF. In DNA, the CDR3 is TGTGCCAGTGAATTATCTCGGCGGGAGCAGTTCTTC. The full variable domain, completed using reference TRBV25-1 and TRBJ2-1, is EADIYQTPRYLVIGTGKKITLECSQTMGHDKMYWYQQDPGMELHLIHYSYGVNSTEKGDLSSESTVSRIRTEHFPLTLESARPSHTSQYLCASELSRREQFFGPGTRLTVL.

The chain has TRBV12-5 and TRBJ1-1, with TRBD1 identical over 7 bases. Germline loops: CDR1 LGHNT, CDR2 FRNRAP. Trimming removed 4 bases from V and 2 bases from J; junction bases left unmatched: 4. The CDR3 has 14 residues. CDR3: CASGSDRVNTEAFF. DNA for the CDR3: TGTGCTAGTGGTTCCGACAGGGTCAACACTGAAGCTTTCTTT.

This rearrangement joins TRBV5-4 to TRBJ2-2; 11 bases align to TRBD2. V lost 4 bases, J lost 7 bases, and 15 bases stayed unmatched. Germline assignment: CDR1 SGHNT and CDR2 YYREEE (reference sequence). The CDR3 totals 18 residues. The CDR3: CASSQRTFSGLAVGELFF. CDR3 nucleotides: TGTGCCAGCAGCCAGAGGACTTTTTCGGGACTAGCGGTCGGGGAGCTGTTTTTT.

The rearrangement links TRBV25-1 to TRBJ1-2; no reliable D call. Between the trimmed V and J ends, which lost 8 bases and 2 bases, there was a span of 9 bases. The CDR3 totals 12 residues. CDR1 MGHDK and CDR2 SYGVNS come from the germline V gene. The CDR3, as DNA: TGTGCCAGCCGGTGGCAGAACTATGGCTACACCTTC. Encoded protein: CASRWQNYGYTF.

The chain carries TRBV30 and TRBJ1-3; unclear D gene. V lost 3 bases and J 0 bases, leaving 12 bases between the germline ends. CDR1 and CDR2 from the germline V gene are GTSNPN and SVGIG (reference sequence). This CDR3 has 15 residues. The CDR3 region is CAWRIPPYSGNTIYF. CDR3 coding DNA: TGTGCCTGGAGAATCCCACCCTACTCTGGAAACACCATATATTTT.

The V and J genes are TRBV7-8 and TRBJ2-7, with 9 bases aligning to TRBD1. V lost 4 bases to trimming and J lost 2 bases; unmatched junction nucleotides: 6. This CDR3 comprises 15 residues. Germline CDR1 and CDR2: SGHVS and FQNEAQ. CDR3: CASSSRQGGTYEQYF. CDR3 nucleotides: TGTGCCAGCAGCTCCCGACAGGGGGGCACCTACGAGCAGTACTTC.